This entry features one T cell receptor (beta chain) sequence. V was shortened by 5 bases and J by 4 bases, with 20 bases between the two germline ends. The CDR3 totals 16 residues. Germline V CDR1 and CDR2: SGHAT, FQNNGV. In the study's own analysis: Counts of nucleated cells, estimated from reference gene primer amplification, were obtained. Using immunoSEQ multiplex PCR, the repertoire was profiled, and TCRdb retains in-frame clones only, with some absent. The V and J calls and the clone size are those of that table, but D and trimming were determined from the DNA. The sample lists 250,000 or so clones, about 89% seen once, with roughly 8.5% in the top ten. The data belong to a study of blood T cell repertoires in COVID-19. Study-level background: The United States, Italy and Spain were the sources of the acute and convalescent COVID-19 samples. Sample material is recorded as cDNA or gDNA derived from T cells, B-cell-depleted T cells, or PBMCs.

The sequenced sample consisted of peripheral blood. The genes are TRBV11-2 and TRBJ1-1, with D tentatively TRBD1 (6 bases). This clonotype was sampled from a man aged 35 to 55 with active or convalescent COVID-19. The CDR3, as DNA: TGTGCCAGCAGCCACGCCACAGGGTTTATGATCACTGAAGCTTTCTTT. Protein sequence: CASSHATGFMITEAFF.